The T cell receptor beta chain under discussion was sequenced for a study of CD8 T cells in ankylosing spondylitis. CDR1 and CDR2 (germline): SGHDT, YYEEEE. V was trimmed by 3 bases and J by 0 bases, leaving 9 bases between them. The CDR3 is made up of 14 amino acids. This clonotype appeared a few times. Its antigen is as yet unknown. Study-level points and caveats: Clones linked to disease, bearing a CD8+ phenotype, were relatively rare in peripheral blood. Seemingly characteristic of ankylosing spondylitis blood was a TCR beta motif consisting of about 8 highly homologous variants. The authors reported significant enrichment of disease-linked clones in matched ankylosing spondylitis synovial fluid.

With molecular barcodes, quantitative 5'-RACE was used to make the TCR beta libraries. In TCRdb, the 5' RACE reads were re-called with MiXCR into one record per CDR3 protein. The sample contains over 600,000 distinct CDR3 sequences, over 15% of which appear only once. The sequenced sample was blood, either unsorted or a sorted T cell fraction (not recorded which). The genes are TRBV5-6 and TRBJ1-1, with D uncertain. This TCR derives from a male donor with ankylosing spondylitis. CDR3 coding DNA: TGTGCCAGCAGCTCCGCGAGAGTGAACACTGAAGCTTTCTTT. Translated, it gives CASSSARVNTEAFF.